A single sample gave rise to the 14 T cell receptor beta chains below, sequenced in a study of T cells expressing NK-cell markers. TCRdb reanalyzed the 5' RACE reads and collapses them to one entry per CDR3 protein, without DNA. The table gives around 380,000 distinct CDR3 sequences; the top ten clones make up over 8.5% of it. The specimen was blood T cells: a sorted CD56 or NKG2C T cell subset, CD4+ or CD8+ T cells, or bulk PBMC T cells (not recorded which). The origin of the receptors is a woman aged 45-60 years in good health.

This CDR3 is CASSPGTKWDYTGELFF. This sequence joins TRBV7-3 and TRBJ2-2; TCRdb returns TRBD1, unconfirmable since there is no DNA. This CDR3 spans 17 amino acids. The V gene's germline CDR1 is SGHTA and CDR2 FQGTGA.

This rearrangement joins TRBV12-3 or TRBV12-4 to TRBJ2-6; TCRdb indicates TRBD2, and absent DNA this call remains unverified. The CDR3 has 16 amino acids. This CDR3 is CASSLRDSSEANVLTF.

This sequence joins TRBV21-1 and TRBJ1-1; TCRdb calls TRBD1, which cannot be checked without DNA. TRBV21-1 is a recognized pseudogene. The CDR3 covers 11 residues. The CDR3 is CASSVTEEAFF.

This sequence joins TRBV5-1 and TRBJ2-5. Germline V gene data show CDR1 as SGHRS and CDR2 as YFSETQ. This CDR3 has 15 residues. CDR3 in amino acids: CASSLVDGSPETQYF.

CDR3 region: CASSTPGTNDEAFF. The chain couples TRBV12-3 or TRBV12-4 to TRBJ1-1; without DNA, the TCRdb call of TRBD1 cannot be checked. This CDR3 comprises 14 residues.

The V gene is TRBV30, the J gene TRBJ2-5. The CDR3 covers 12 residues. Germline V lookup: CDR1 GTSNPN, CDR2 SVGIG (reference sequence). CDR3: CAWSHVGFAQYF.

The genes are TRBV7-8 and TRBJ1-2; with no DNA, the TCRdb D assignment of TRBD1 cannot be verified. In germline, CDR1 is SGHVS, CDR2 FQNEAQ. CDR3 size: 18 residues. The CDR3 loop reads CASSLPSGQGARGYGYTF.

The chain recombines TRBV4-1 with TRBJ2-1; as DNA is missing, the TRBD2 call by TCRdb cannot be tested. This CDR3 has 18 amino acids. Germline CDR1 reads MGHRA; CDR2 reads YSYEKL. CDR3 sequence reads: CASSQAGLAGAWNNEQFF.

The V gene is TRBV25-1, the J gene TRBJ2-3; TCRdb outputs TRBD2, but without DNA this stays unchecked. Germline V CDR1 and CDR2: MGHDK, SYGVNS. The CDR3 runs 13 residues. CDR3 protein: CASTQRDTDTQYF. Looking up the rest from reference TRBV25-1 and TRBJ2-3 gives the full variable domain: EADIYQTPRYLVIGTGKKITLECSQTMGHDKMYWYQQDPGMELHLIHYSYGVNSTEKGDLSSESTVSRIRTEHFPLTLESARPSHTSQYLCASTQRDTDTQYFGPGTRLTVL.

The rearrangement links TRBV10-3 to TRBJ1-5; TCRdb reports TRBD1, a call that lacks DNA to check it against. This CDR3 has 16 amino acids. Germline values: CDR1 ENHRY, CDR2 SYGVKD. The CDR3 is CAISEPGGGTGQPQHF.

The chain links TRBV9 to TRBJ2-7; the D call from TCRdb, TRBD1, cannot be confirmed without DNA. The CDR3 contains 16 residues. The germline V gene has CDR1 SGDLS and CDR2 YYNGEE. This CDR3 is CASSVGGTGGPHEQYF.

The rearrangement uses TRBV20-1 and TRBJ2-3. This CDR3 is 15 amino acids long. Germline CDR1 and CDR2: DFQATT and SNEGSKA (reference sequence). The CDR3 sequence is CSARDVSQGRHTQYF.

The CDR3 here is CASSTRDRVSNQPQHF. The chain combines TRBV7-8 with TRBJ1-5; TCRdb picks TRBD1, but there is no DNA to check that call. The germline CDR1 and CDR2 sequences are SGHVS and FQNEAQ. This CDR3 spans 16 amino acids. The full variable domain, with the rest looked up from reference TRBV7-8 and TRBJ1-5, is GAGVSQSPRYKVAKRGQDVALRCDPISGHVSLFWYQQALGQGPEFLTYFQNEAQLDKSGLPSDRFFAERPEGSVSTLKIQRTQQEDSAVYLCASSTRDRVSNQPQHFGDGTRLSIL.

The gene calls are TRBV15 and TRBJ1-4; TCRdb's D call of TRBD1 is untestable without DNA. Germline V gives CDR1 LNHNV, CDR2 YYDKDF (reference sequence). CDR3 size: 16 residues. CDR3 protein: CATRGGDFLTDEKLFF.